Below, 12 T cell receptor beta chains from the same sample are listed, as sequenced in a study of OX40 agonist ivuxolimab in advanced cancers. Receptor libraries were prepared by the immunoSEQ multiplex PCR assay. TCRdb retrieved this table from immuneACCESS and kept in-frame rearrangements only. Not all clones are present; in checked studies, unresolved V genes account for under half, and no reason is known for the remainder. This sample is represented by 15,000 to 25,000 clones; approximately 73% of them were singletons. The ten largest clonotypes hold roughly an eighth of the sample. Sequences were derived from CD4+ or CD8+ T cells sorted from blood, sampled in a trial of the OX40 agonist ivuxolimab. The receptors originated from an adult with an advanced solid tumor such as melanoma, head and neck, liver or kidney cancer.

The rearrangement uses TRBV6-1 and TRBJ2-1; D unresolved. Per the germline V gene, CDR1 is MNHNS and CDR2 is SASEGT. V dropped 3 bases and J dropped 2 bases, with 11 bases sitting between them. This CDR3 contains 15 residues. The DNA for the CDR3 is TGTGCCAGCAGTGATTCGGACCCTGCCTACAATGAGCAGTTCTTC. Encoded protein: CASSDSDPAYNEQFF.

The chain employs TRBV7-6 and TRBJ1-1; tentatively, D is TRBD1 (5 bases). This CDR3 comprises 12 residues. CDR1 is SGHVS and CDR2 is FNYEAQ in the germline V gene. Trimming shortened V by 1 base and J by 6 bases, and 6 bases separated the two germline ends. DNA of the CDR3: TGTGCCAGCAGCTTAGGGGGGGCTGAAGCTTTCTTT. Encoded protein: CASSLGGAEAFF.

The V call is TRBV5-1, the J call TRBJ1-1; D is unclear. Germline V gene sequence: CDR1 SGHRS, CDR2 YFSETQ. Trimming cost V 7 bases and J 0 bases, with 10 bases left between them. The CDR3 length is 13 residues. The CDR3 nucleotides are TGCGCCAGCGGCGACTCTATGAACACTGAAGCTTTCTTT. Encoded protein: CASGDSMNTEAFF.

This clone was observed a single time. The gene calls are TRBV19 and TRBJ1-1, with 9 bases matching TRBD1. V dropped 1 base and J dropped 5; count of bases not matched to a gene: 5. The CDR3 consists of 15 residues. Per the germline V gene, CDR1 is LNHDA and CDR2 is SQIVND (reference sequence). CDR3 residues: CASSIGTGAGTEAFF. In DNA, the CDR3 is TGTGCCAGTAGTATAGGGACAGGGGCGGGTACTGAAGCTTTCTTT. Full variable domain (rest looked up from reference TRBV19 and TRBJ1-1): DGGITQSPKYLFRKEGQNVTLSCEQNLNHDAMYWYRQDPGQGLRLIYYSQIVNDFQKGDIAEGYSVSREKKESFPLTVTSAQKNPTAFYLCASSIGTGAGTEAFFGQGTRLTVV.

The CDR3 here is CASSSVDSEAFF. CDR3 bases: TGTGCCAGCAGCTCTGTAGACTCTGAAGCTTTCTTT. The chain couples TRBV13 to TRBJ1-1, with no clear D. V was shortened by 4 bases and J by 6 bases, with 9 bases between the two germline ends. The CDR3 length is 12 residues. Germline CDR1 PRHDT, CDR2 FYEKMQ (reference sequence).

The J gene is TRBJ2-1, the V gene TRBV19; D perhaps matches TRBD2 (5 bases). Trimming removed 4 bases at V and 7 bases at J, with 14 bases between. This CDR3 spans 14 amino acids. CDR1 and CDR2 (germline): LNHDA, SQIVND (reference sequence). CDR3 in amino acids: CASSTPDWRNEQFF. The DNA of the CDR3 is TGTGCCAGTAGTACCCCGGACTGGAGGAATGAGCAGTTCTTC.

V usage is TRBV6-6 and J usage is TRBJ1-2; D not resolved. Germline loops: CDR1 MNHNY, CDR2 SVGAGI (reference sequence). The CDR3 loop spans 12 amino acids. V lost 3 bases and J lost 6, with 8 bases in between. The CDR3 spells CASSYGSDGYTF. CDR3 DNA sequence: TGTGCCAGCAGTTATGGATCGGATGGCTACACCTTC.

The CDR3 region has the DNA TGTGCCAGCAGTCTACGCACGGGGTTTACCTACGAGCAGTACTTC. Translated, it gives CASSLRTGFTYEQYF. This chain connects TRBV28 to TRBJ2-7; weak D call: TRBD2 (5 bases). The CDR3 loop spans 15 amino acids. V was trimmed by 5 bases and J by 2 bases, leaving 16 bases between them. Germline-derived CDR1 and CDR2 are MDHEN and SYDVKM.

This chain joins TRBV11-2 and TRBJ2-5; D is uncertain. Germline loops: CDR1 SGHAT, CDR2 FQNNGV. The CDR3 runs 12 residues. The V and J ends lost 4 bases and 9 bases respectively, with 12 bases between them. CDR3 DNA: TGTGCCAGCAGCTCCCTACCCAAGGCCCAGTACTTC. This translates into CASSSLPKAQYF. Full variable domain (rest looked up from reference TRBV11-2 and TRBJ2-5): EAGVAQSPRYKIIEKRQSVAFWCNPISGHATLYWYQQILGQGPKLLIQFQNNGVVDDSQLPKDRFSAERLKGVDSTLKIQPAKLEDSAVYLCASSSLPKAQYFGPGTRLLVL.

Details on this clone: Given a much more abundant clone one base away, this may be a read error. The identical CDR3 is also encoded by other nucleotide sequences in the sample. V gene TRBV18 combines with J gene TRBJ1-1; D is ambiguous. The CDR3 consists of 13 residues. Germline loops: CDR1 KGHSH, CDR2 LQKENI. With 4 bases removed from V and 8 bases from J, the gap between germline ends came to 14 bases. The CDR3 is CASSLGSGTEAFF. The CDR3, as DNA: TGTGCCAGCTCACTCGGGTCCGGCACCGAAGCTTTCTTT.

The table lists this clone with a few counts. The chain recombines TRBV2 with TRBJ2-1; D is unclear. This CDR3 is 14 amino acids long. Trimming removed 7 bases at V and 4 bases at J, with 14 bases between. CDR1 and CDR2 from the germline V gene are SNHLY and FYNNEI. The CDR3: CASIVRGSYNEQFF. The CDR3 DNA reads TGTGCCAGCATCGTTCGTGGCTCGTACAATGAGCAGTTCTTC.

This chain joins TRBV6-6 and TRBJ1-2; D is ambiguous. Per germline, CDR1 MNHNY and CDR2 SVGAGI (reference sequence). This CDR3 region has 15 residues. Trimming shortened V by 5 bases and J by 6 bases, and 19 bases separated the two germline ends. The CDR3 loop reads CASSVLGSVLNGYTF. CDR3 nucleotide sequence: TGTGCCAGCAGTGTCCTTGGGTCGGTCCTTAATGGCTACACCTTC.